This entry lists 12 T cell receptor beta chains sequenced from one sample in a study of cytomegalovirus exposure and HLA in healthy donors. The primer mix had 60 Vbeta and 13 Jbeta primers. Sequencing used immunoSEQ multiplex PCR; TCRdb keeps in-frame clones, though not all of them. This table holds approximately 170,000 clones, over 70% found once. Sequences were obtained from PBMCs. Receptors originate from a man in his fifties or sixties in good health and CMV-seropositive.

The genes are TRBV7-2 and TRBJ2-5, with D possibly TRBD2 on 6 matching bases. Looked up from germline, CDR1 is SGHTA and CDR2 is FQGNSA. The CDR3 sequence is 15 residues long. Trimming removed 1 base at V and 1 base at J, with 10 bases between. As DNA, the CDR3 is TGTGCCAGCAGCTTAGTAACCGGGGGCCAAGAGACCCAGTACTTC. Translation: CASSLVTGGQETQYF.

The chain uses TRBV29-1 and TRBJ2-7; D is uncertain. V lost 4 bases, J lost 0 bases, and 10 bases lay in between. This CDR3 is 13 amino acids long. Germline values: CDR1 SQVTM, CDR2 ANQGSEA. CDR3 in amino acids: CSVGAGSSYEQYF. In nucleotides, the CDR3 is TGCAGCGTTGGAGCTGGTTCCTCCTACGAGCAGTACTTC.

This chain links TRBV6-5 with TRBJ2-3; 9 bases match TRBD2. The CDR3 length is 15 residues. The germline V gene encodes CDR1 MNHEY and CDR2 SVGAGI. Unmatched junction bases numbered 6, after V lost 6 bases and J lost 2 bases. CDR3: CASSLSGGYTDTQYF. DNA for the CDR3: TGTGCCAGCAGCCTTAGCGGGGGCTACACAGATACGCAGTATTTT.

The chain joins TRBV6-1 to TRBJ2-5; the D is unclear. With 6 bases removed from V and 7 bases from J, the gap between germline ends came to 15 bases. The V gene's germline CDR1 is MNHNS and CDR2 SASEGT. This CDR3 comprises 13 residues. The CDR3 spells CASRAADSGTQYF. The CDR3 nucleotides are TGTGCCAGCAGGGCGGCCGACTCCGGGACCCAGTACTTC.

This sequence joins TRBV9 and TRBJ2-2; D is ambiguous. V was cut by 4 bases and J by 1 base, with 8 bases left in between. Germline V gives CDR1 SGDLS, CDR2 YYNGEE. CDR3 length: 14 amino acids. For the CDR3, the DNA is TGTGCCAGCAGCCCACTGGTGAACACCGGGGAGCTGTTTTTT. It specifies CASSPLVNTGELFF. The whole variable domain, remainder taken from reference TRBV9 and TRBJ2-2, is DSGVTQTPKHLITATGQRVTLRCSPRSGDLSVYWYQQSLDQGLQFLIQYYNGEERAKGNILERFSAQQFPDLHSELNLSSLELGDSALYFCASSPLVNTGELFFGEGSRLTVL.

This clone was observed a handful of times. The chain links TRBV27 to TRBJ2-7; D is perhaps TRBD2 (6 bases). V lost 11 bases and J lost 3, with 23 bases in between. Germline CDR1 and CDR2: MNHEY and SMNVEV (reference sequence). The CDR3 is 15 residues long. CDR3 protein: CALGSEGRGFYEQYF. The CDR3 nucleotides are TGTGCCTTGGGGTCAGAGGGGCGGGGCTTCTACGAGCAGTACTTC.

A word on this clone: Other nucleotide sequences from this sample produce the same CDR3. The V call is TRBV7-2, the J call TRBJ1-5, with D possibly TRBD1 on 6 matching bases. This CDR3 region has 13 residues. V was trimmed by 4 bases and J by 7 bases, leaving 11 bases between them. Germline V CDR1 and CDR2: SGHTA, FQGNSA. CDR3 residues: CASSSNRDQPQHF. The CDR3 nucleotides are TGTGCCAGCAGCTCAAACAGGGACCAGCCCCAGCATTTT.

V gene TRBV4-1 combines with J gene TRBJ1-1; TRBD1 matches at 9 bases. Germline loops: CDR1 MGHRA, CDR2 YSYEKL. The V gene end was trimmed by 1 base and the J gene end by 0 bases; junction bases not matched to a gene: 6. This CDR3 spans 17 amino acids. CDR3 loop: CASSQGTGERLNTEAFF. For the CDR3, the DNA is TGCGCCAGCAGCCAAGGGACAGGGGAACGGTTGAACACTGAAGCTTTCTTT.

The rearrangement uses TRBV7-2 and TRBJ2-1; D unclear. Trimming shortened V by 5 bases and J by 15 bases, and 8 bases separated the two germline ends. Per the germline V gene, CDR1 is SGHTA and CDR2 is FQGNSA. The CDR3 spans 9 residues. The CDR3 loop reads CASSQLGFF. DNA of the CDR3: TGTGCCAGCAGCCAACTTGGGTTCTTC.

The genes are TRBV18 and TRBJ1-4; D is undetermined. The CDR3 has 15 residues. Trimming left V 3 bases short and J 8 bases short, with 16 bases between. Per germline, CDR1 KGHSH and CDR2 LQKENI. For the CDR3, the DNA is TGTGCCAGCTCACCGTCGGAGGGCGGGTTAGAAAAACTGTTTTTT. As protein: CASSPSEGGLEKLFF.

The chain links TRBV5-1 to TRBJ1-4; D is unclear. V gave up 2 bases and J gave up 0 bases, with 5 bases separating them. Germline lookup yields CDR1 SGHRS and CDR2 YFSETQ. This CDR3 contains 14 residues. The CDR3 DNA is TGCGCCAGCAGCTTCGACTCAACTAATGAAAAACTGTTTTTT. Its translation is CASSFDSTNEKLFF.

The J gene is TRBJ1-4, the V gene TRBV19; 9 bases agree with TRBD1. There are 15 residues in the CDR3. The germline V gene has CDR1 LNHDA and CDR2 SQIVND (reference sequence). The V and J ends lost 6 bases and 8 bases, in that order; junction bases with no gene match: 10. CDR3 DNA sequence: TGTGCCAGTAGGGACAAACAGGGGGCTCGGGAAAAACTGTTTTTT. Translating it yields CASRDKQGAREKLFF.